What follows are 15 T cell receptor beta chains derived from one specimen sequenced in a study of T cell responses to AZD1222 COVID-19 vaccine. The protocol was immunoSEQ multiplex PCR, while the TCRdb copy is restricted to in-frame clones and leaves out a portion. Among about 42,000 clones listed, roughly 88% were seen once. This specimen was peripheral blood, taken 28 days after the second AZD1222 dose. The source is an adult who received the AZD1222 COVID-19 vaccine.

The chain links TRBV5-5 to TRBJ2-3; D gene uncertain. Germline lookup yields CDR1 SGHKS and CDR2 YYEKEE (reference sequence). The ends were cut back, 3 bases at V and 2 bases at J, with 13 bases in the middle. This CDR3 comprises 15 residues. The CDR3 region is CASSSAGRTTDTQYF. CDR3 in DNA: TGTGCCAGCAGCTCAGCAGGACGGACCACAGATACGCAGTATTTT.

The rearrangement links TRBV7-9 to TRBJ1-4; no clear D gene. The CDR3 contains 17 residues. Germline lookup yields CDR1 SEHNR and CDR2 FQNEAQ (reference sequence). Trimming removed 0 bases at V and 15 bases at J, with 26 bases between. The CDR3 sequence is CASSLAEVAERRRILFF. In nucleotides, the CDR3 is TGTGCCAGCAGCTTAGCGGAGGTGGCAGAACGGCGGAGGATCTTGTTTTTT. Looking up the rest from reference TRBV7-9 and TRBJ1-4 gives the full variable domain: DTGVSQNPRHKITKRGQNVTFRCDPISEHNRLYWYRQTLGQGPEFLTYFQNEAQLEKSRLLSDRFSAERPKGSFSTLEIQRTEQGDSAMYLCASSLAEVAERRRILFFGSGTQLSVL.

This clone was seen a few times. The rearrangement joins TRBV19 to TRBJ1-4; 9 bases are a match to TRBD1. Unmatched junction bases numbered 11, after V lost 1 base and J lost 8 bases. This CDR3 spans 17 amino acids. In germline, CDR1 is LNHDA, CDR2 SQIVND (reference sequence). Here the CDR3 reads CASSIGSGQGTTEKLFF. The CDR3 coding sequence is TGTGCCAGTAGTATAGGTTCGGGACAGGGTACTACCGAAAAACTGTTTTTT.

The gene calls are TRBV29-1 and TRBJ2-3, with TRBD1 identical over 7 bases. With 7 bases clipped from V and 1 base from J, the junction kept 8 bases outside the gene matches. This CDR3 has 14 amino acids. CDR1 is SQVTM, CDR2 ANQGSEA, per germline. The CDR3 coding sequence is TGCAGCGCCGTAGACAGGGCTGGCACAGATACGCAGTATTTT. Translation gives CSAVDRAGTDTQYF.

This clone has only one observation. This rearrangement joins TRBV29-1 to TRBJ1-2; 8 bases match TRBD1. This CDR3 has 12 residues. V was clipped by 5 bases and J by 6 bases; unmatched bases: 5. Germline CDR1 SQVTM, CDR2 ANQGSEA. CDR3 amino acids: CSVQLTGDGYTF. CDR3 DNA sequence: TGCAGCGTTCAACTGACAGGGGATGGCTACACCTTC.

The CDR3 region is CASSGGNSPLHF. CDR3 sequence (DNA): TGCGCCAGCAGTGGAGGGAATTCACCCCTCCACTTT. The chain carries TRBV10-2 and TRBJ1-6; D not certain. Germline V gene sequence: CDR1 WSHSY, CDR2 SAAADI. Trimming removed 4 bases from V and 7 bases from J, with 5 bases in between. The CDR3 totals 12 residues.

J is TRBJ2-4 and V is TRBV3-1 (or the pseudogene TRBV3-2); D may be TRBD1 (6 bases). The CDR3 contains 13 residues. V shed 4 bases and J shed 4 bases, with 8 bases lying between them. The V gene's germline CDR1 is LGHDT and CDR2 YNNKEL (reference sequence). Here the CDR3 DNA reads TGTGCCAGCAGCCCCGGACAGAAAAACATTCAGTACTTC. It translates to CASSPGQKNIQYF.

The rearrangement joins TRBV7-6 to TRBJ2-3; 10 nucleotides agree with TRBD1. The V gene's germline CDR1 is SGHVS and CDR2 FNYEAQ. The CDR3 is made up of 17 amino acids. Losses at the gene ends were 2 bases for V and 8 bases for J; bases not matched to a gene: 13. In DNA, the CDR3 is TGTGCCAGCAGCTTACCGGGACAGGGGCTCTCCGCACCTACGCAGTATTTT. Protein sequence: CASSLPGQGLSAPTQYF.

The chain joins TRBV6-5 to TRBJ2-2; D remains unclear. The CDR3 sequence is 11 residues long. Germline CDR1 MNHEY, CDR2 SVGAGI. With 4 bases removed from V and 6 bases from J, the gap between germline ends came to 3 bases. As DNA, the CDR3 is TGTGCCAGCAGTTTTTCCGGGGAGCTGTTTTTT. The encoded protein is CASSFSGELFF.

The rearrangement links TRBV19 to TRBJ1-1; D gene uncertain. There are 15 residues in the CDR3. V dropped 1 base and J dropped 0 bases, with 9 bases sitting between them. Looked up from germline, CDR1 is LNHDA and CDR2 is SQIVND (reference sequence). The CDR3 is CASSIGWAVNTEAFF. The CDR3 DNA reads as TGTGCCAGTAGTATAGGTTGGGCTGTGAACACTGAAGCTTTCTTT.

The rearrangement joins TRBV6-5 to TRBJ2-1; D is undetermined. Germline CDR1 MNHEY, CDR2 SVGAGI. The CDR3 runs to 15 residues. The V and J ends lost 3 bases and 6 bases respectively, with 15 bases between them. CDR3 protein: CASSYFAERINEQFF. DNA for the CDR3: TGTGCCAGCAGTTATTTCGCGGAAAGGATCAATGAGCAGTTCTTC.

This clone has a handful of counts. V and J are TRBV27 and TRBJ2-5; 14 bases fit TRBD2. The CDR3 has 14 residues. The V and J ends lost 6 bases and 13 bases, in that order; junction bases with no gene match: 10. Per the germline V gene, CDR1 is MNHEY and CDR2 is SMNVEV (reference sequence). The CDR3 DNA reads as TGTGCCAGCAGCCCGACCCAGACTAGCGGGGGGGCGTACTTC. It translates to CASSPTQTSGGAYF.

This clone was detected only once. The chain combines TRBV6-5 with TRBJ1-6; possible D gene TRBD1, 6 bases. Trimming took off 5 bases at V and 7 bases at J, with 12 bases between the two ends. CDR3 length: 14 residues. Germline V gene lookup returns CDR1 MNHEY and CDR2 SVGAGI. CDR3 bases: TGTGCCAGCAGTACCGGGACAAGAAATTCACCCCTCCACTTT. Translated, it gives CASSTGTRNSPLHF.

As DNA, the CDR3 is TGTGCCAGCAGCCAAGATATCCAGGGCGGCGGTAGGGAAAAACTGTTTTTT. Protein product: CASSQDIQGGGREKLFF. The chain has TRBV14 and TRBJ1-4, with D maybe TRBD1 (5 bases). The CDR3 is 17 residues long. Trimming shortened V by 0 bases and J by 8 bases, and 19 bases separated the two germline ends. Germline CDR1 and CDR2: SGHDN and FVKESK.

J is TRBJ1-1 and V is TRBV29-1, with D unresolved. The CDR3 has 15 residues. V gave up 7 bases and J gave up 0 bases, with 18 bases separating them. Germline lookup yields CDR1 SQVTM and CDR2 ANQGSEA. The CDR3 bases are TGCAGCGCCTCACGGACGTCAGAGATGAACACTGAAGCTTTCTTT. It specifies CSASRTSEMNTEAFF.